These 8 T cell receptor beta chains share one sample of origin, sequenced in a study of blood T cell repertoires in COVID-19. The assay was immunoSEQ multiplex PCR, and TCRdb's table has in-frame clones only and misses some. The top ten clones hold about 1.8% of a sample with around 94,000 clones, 86% of them seen once. The sequenced material came from peripheral blood. These receptors all come from a man at least 80 years old with acute or convalescent COVID-19.

The chain uses TRBV5-1 and TRBJ1-2; D is perhaps TRBD1 (6 bases). Germline V gene lookup returns CDR1 SGHRS and CDR2 YFSETQ. V lost 0 bases, J lost 2 bases, and 11 bases lay in between. This CDR3 has 15 amino acids. The CDR3 nucleotides are TGCGCCAGCAGCTTGGCCATTGGGACAAACTATGGCTACACCTTC. Amino acid sequence: CASSLAIGTNYGYTF.

The table lists this clone with a count of one. V usage is TRBV4-1 and J usage is TRBJ1-2; possible D gene TRBD1, 5 bases. In germline, CDR1 is MGHRA, CDR2 YSYEKL. Trimming removed 2 bases from V and 4 bases from J, with 8 bases in between. This CDR3 is built from 13 residues. CDR3: CASSQSGGYGYTF. In nucleotides, the CDR3 is TGCGCCAGCAGCCAATCGGGGGGCTATGGCTACACCTTC.

J is TRBJ2-2 and V is TRBV6-2 or TRBV6-3; perhaps TRBD1 as D (6 bases). CDR1 and CDR2 (germline): MNHEY, SVGEGT. CDR3 length equals 17 residues. Trimming cost V 2 bases and J 1 base, with 14 bases left between them. CDR3 bases: TGTGCCAGCAGTTACGGGTCAGGGGCCCTGAACACCGGGGAGCTGTTTTTT. Protein: CASSYGSGALNTGELFF.

This chain uses TRBV11-2 with TRBJ1-1; TRBD1 is a possible D gene (5 bases). This CDR3 spans 13 amino acids. The germline V gene encodes CDR1 SGHAT and CDR2 FQNNGV. V lost 6 bases and J lost 6, with 14 bases in between. The CDR3 spells CASSLTGNPEAFF. As DNA, the CDR3 is TGTGCCAGCAGTCTAACAGGAAACCCTGAAGCTTTCTTT.

V usage is TRBV5-4 and J usage is TRBJ1-1; TRBD1 aligns across 7 bases. Germline lookup yields CDR1 SGHNT and CDR2 YYREEE (reference sequence). The CDR3 length is 15 residues. J lost 7 bases, V lost 2 bases, and 11 bases had no gene match. The CDR3 coding sequence is TGTGCCAGCAGCTTAACAGGGGCTTCGTTGGGTGAAGCTTTCTTT. Its protein product is CASSLTGASLGEAFF.

This chain links TRBV7-2 with TRBJ1-3; 8 nucleotides match TRBD1. The CDR3 totals 16 residues. The trim removed 5 bases at V and 2 bases at J, leaving 8 bases unmatched. The germline CDR1 and CDR2 sequences are SGHTA and FQGNSA. CDR3 residues: CASSIGQGRTGNTIYF. Here the CDR3 DNA reads TGTGCCAGCAGCATTGGACAGGGACGAACTGGAAACACCATATATTTT.

CDR3 DNA: TGTGCCAGCAGCACCACGAGACAGGGGTCCTATGGCTACACCTTC. Protein: CASSTTRQGSYGYTF. This chain uses TRBV2 with TRBJ1-2, with TRBD1 matching over 8 bases. This CDR3 spans 15 amino acids. The germline gives CDR1 SNHLY, CDR2 FYNNEI. After removal of 6 bases from V and 4 bases from J, the junction contained 10 bases not matched to a gene.

The chain's CDR3 is CASSLGLAGDNEQFF. CDR3 nucleotides: TGTGCCAGCAGCTTAGGACTAGCGGGAGACAATGAGCAGTTCTTC. This chain joins TRBV13 and TRBJ2-1; 11 bases are a match to TRBD2. The CDR3 is 15 amino acids. V lost 0 bases and J lost 5; bases outside the gene matches: 0. Germline assignment: CDR1 PRHDT and CDR2 FYEKMQ (reference sequence).